This entry lists 10 T cell receptor delta chains sequenced from one sample in a study of gamma-delta T cells after stem cell transplantation. TCRdb reanalyzed the RT-PCR reads using CATT. The sample has around 13,000 delta-chain clones, 30% to 35% seen once. Sequencing was carried out using gamma-delta T cells. These receptors originate from a human donor. It is not recorded whose cells these are; they may come from a transplant donor.

Judged by abundance, this clone is medium-sized. The genes are TRDV2 and TRDJ2, with 12 bases aligning to TRDD3. The CDR3 length is 15 residues. J gave up 4 bases and V 3 bases, and 2 bases lay outside the gene matches. CDR1 and CDR2 (germline): GEAIGNYY, EKD. CDR3 nucleotide sequence: TGTGCCTGTGACTACTGGGGGATACAGACAGCACAACTCTTCTTT. Amino acid sequence: CACDYWGIQTAQLFF.

This chain joins TRDV3 and TRDJ1; a possible D gene is TRDD3 (5 bases). The germline gives CDR1 TVYSNPD, CDR2 GDNSRS (reference sequence). V shed 5 bases and J shed 0 bases, with 25 bases lying between them. The CDR3 is 17 amino acids. The CDR3 region is CAPKAGFEGAHTDKLIF. CDR3 nucleotide sequence: TGTGCCCCTAAGGCCGGATTTGAGGGGGCTCACACCGATAAACTCATCTTT.

CDR3: CALGEPPLVLGDPANKLIF. Written as DNA, the CDR3 is TGTGCTCTTGGGGAACCCCCTCTGGTACTGGGGGATCCTGCGAATAAACTCATCTTT. J is TRDJ1 and V is TRDV1; 10 bases are a match to TRDD3. The CDR3 runs 19 residues. CDR1 and CDR2 (germline): TSWWSYY, QGS. V gave up 1 base and J gave up 6 bases; unmatched junction bases: 17.

The CDR3 DNA is TGTGCCTGTGACAAGACGGGGGGATACACTACCTGGGACACCCGACAGATGTTTTTC. Translation gives CACDKTGGYTTWDTRQMFF. This chain uses TRDV2 with TRDJ3; TRDD3 agrees at 9 bases. V dropped 2 bases and J dropped 2; count of bases not matched to a gene: 9. Germline V lookup: CDR1 GEAIGNYY, CDR2 EKD. The CDR3 extends over 19 amino acids.

This clone occurred a few times. One end of the junction varies from germline; a read error may be responsible. The chain links TRDV2 to TRDJ1, with no clear D. The CDR3 has 15 residues. Germline V gene data show CDR1 as GEAIGNYY and CDR2 as EKD. Here the CDR3 reads CARDTGRAYTDKLIF. Written as DNA, the CDR3 is TGTGCCCGTGACACCGGGCGGGCCTACACCGATAAACTCATCTTT.

The chain employs TRDV1 and TRDJ3, with TRDD3 matching over 8 bases. Germline lookup yields CDR1 TSWWSYY and CDR2 QGS. The CDR3 is made up of 23 amino acids. Trimming at V came to 1 base and at J to 0 bases, leaving 17 bases not matched to a gene. The CDR3 is CALGERPSGTGGPSSWDTRQMFF. The CDR3 nucleotides are TGTGCTCTTGGGGAACGTCCCTCAGGTACTGGGGGTCCCAGCTCCTGGGACACCCGACAGATGTTTTTC.

Points on this clone: At one of its ends the junction is not consistent with the germline gene, which may arise from a read error. The gene calls are TRDV2 and TRDJ2, with 8 bases matching TRDD3. Germline loops: CDR1 GEAIGNYY, CDR2 EKD. The CDR3 is 14 residues long. Here the CDR3 DNA reads TGTGCCTGTGACATACTGGGGGGGCCAGCCCAACGCTTCTTT. Amino acids: CACDILGGPAQRFF.

The J gene is TRDJ3, the V gene TRDV1; 8 bases agree with TRDD3. CDR1 and CDR2 (germline): TSWWSYY, QGS. The V gene end was trimmed by 6 bases and the J gene end by 0 bases; junction bases not matched to a gene: 22. The CDR3 is 23 residues long. As DNA, the CDR3 is TGTGCTCTTGGCCGTAGATCCTATTCACTGGGGGGGAAGAGCTCCTGGGACACCCGACAGATGTTTTTC. Its translation: CALGRRSYSLGGKSSWDTRQMFF.

The chain has TRDV2 and TRDJ3; 11 bases fit TRDD3. CDR1 and CDR2 (germline): GEAIGNYY, EKD. The V segment lost 0 bases and the J segment 0 bases; nucleotides outside the gene matches: 9. The CDR3 sequence is 21 residues long. CDR3 DNA: TGTGCCTGTGACACCGTGGTGGGGGATACGCACATCTCCTGGGACACCCGACAGATGTTTTTC. The encoded protein is CACDTVVGDTHISWDTRQMFF.

This clone was detected only once. V usage is TRDV2 and J usage is TRDJ3; D possibly corresponds to TRDD3 (6 bases). The V end was cut by 0 bases, the J end by 0 bases, with 14 bases between. CDR1 and CDR2 from the germline V gene are GEAIGNYY and EKD. The CDR3 totals 19 residues. The CDR3 loop reads CACDTGNWDSSWDTRQMFF. CDR3 DNA sequence: TGTGCCTGTGACACCGGGAACTGGGATAGCTCCTGGGACACCCGACAGATGTTTTTC.